This TCR beta chain was retrieved from a study of blood T cells in healthy people across ages. The CDR3 is 16 residues long. V lost 4 bases to trimming and J lost 5 bases; unmatched junction nucleotides: 14. Germline loops: CDR1 SQVTM, CDR2 ANQGSEA. Alongside a J-beta primer mix, a sample-barcoded 5' primer served in a second PCR lasting roughly 7 to 11 cycles. MiXCR, applied by TCRdb to the 5' RACE reads, yields one record per CDR3 protein. Of roughly 640,000 distinct CDR3 sequences listed, less than 35% were seen once; the top ten hold 15% to 17%. On this clonotype itself: With a much larger clone just one base away, this may be a read error.

The rearrangement uses TRBV29-1 and TRBJ2-5, with 9 bases lining up with TRBD2. The sequenced sample was blood. The sequence came from a woman older than 75 in good health. CDR3 nucleotide sequence: TGCAGCGTTGGAAGGCGAAGGGGGACTAGCTTCGAGACCCAGTACTTC. It encodes CSVGRRRGTSFETQYF. The entire variable domain, with the rest obtained from reference TRBV29-1 and TRBJ2-5, is as follows: SAVISQKPSRDICQRGTSLTIQCQVDSQVTMMFWYRQQPGQSLTLIATANQGSEATYESGFVIDKFPISRPNLTFSTLTVSNMSPEDSSIYLCSVGRRRGTSFETQYFGPGTRLLVL.